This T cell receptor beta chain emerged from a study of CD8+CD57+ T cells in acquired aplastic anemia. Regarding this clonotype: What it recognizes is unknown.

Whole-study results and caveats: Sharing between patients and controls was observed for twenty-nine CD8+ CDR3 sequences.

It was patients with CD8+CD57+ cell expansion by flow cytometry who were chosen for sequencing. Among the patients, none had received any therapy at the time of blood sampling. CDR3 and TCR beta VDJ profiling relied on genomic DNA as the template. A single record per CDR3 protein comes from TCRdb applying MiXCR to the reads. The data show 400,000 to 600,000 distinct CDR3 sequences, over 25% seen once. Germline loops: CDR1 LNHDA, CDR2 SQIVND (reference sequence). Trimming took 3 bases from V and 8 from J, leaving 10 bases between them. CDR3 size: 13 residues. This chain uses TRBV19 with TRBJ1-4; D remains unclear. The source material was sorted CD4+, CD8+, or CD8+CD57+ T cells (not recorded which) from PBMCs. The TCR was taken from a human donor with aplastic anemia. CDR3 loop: CASSISAAEKLFF. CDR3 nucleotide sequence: TGTGCCAGTAGTATTTCGGCAGCCGAAAAACTGTTTTTT. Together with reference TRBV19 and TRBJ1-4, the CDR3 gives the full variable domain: DGGITQSPKYLFRKEGQNVTLSCEQNLNHDAMYWYRQDPGQGLRLIYYSQIVNDFQKGDIAEGYSVSREKKESFPLTVTSAQKNPTAFYLCASSISAAEKLFFGSGTQLSVL.